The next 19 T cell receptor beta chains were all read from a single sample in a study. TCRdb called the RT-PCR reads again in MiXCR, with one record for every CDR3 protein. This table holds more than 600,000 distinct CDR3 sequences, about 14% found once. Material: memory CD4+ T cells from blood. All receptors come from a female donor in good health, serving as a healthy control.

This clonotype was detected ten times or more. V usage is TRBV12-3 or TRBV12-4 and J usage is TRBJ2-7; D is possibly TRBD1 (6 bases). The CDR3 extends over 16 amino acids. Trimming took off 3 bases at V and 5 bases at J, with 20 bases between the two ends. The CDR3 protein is CASSFTGLSLMDEQYF. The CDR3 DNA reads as TGTGCCAGCAGTTTTACAGGGCTATCCCTTATGGACGAGCAGTACTTC.

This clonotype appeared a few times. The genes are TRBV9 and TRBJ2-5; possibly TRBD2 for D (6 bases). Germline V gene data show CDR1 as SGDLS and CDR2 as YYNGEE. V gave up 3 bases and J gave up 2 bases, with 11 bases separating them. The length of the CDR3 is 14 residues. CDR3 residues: CASSGGSGQETQYF. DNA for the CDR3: TGTGCCAGCAGCGGAGGGAGCGGGCAAGAGACCCAGTACTTC.

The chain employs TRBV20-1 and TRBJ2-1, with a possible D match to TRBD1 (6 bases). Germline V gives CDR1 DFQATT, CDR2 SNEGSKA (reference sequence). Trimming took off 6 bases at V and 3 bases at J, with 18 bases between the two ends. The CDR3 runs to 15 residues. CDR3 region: CSASRPGAIYNEQFF. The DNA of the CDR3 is TGCAGTGCCAGCCGACCAGGGGCCATCTACAATGAGCAGTTCTTC.

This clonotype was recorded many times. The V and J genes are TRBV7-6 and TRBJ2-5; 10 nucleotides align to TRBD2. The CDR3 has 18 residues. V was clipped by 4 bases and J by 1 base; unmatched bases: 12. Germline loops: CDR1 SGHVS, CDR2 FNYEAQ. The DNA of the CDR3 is TGTGCCAGCAGCTATCCCCTTGTCCAGCGGGAGGGCCAAGAGACCCAGTACTTC. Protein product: CASSYPLVQREGQETQYF.

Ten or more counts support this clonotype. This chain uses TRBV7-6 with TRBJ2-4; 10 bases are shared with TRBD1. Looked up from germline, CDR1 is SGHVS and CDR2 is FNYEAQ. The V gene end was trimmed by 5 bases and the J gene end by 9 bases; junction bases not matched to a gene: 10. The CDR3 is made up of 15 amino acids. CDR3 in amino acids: CASSPTRGQGFIQYF. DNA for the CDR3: TGTGCCAGCAGCCCGACTCGGGGACAGGGGTTCATTCAGTACTTC.

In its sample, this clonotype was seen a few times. CDR3 residues: CASSPGGGRANSNEQFF. CDR3 coding DNA: TGTGCCAGCAGCCCCGGTGGCGGGAGGGCCAACAGTAATGAGCAGTTCTTC. This chain uses TRBV7-2 with TRBJ2-1; TRBD2 agrees at 9 bases. The CDR3 spans 17 residues. Trimming took 5 bases from V and 7 from J; bases not matched to a gene: 15. The V gene's germline CDR1 is SGHTA and CDR2 FQGNSA.

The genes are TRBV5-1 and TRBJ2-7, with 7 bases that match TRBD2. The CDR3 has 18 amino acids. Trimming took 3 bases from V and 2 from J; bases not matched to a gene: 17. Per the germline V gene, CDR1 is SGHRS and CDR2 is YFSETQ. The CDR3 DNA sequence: TGCGCCAGCAGCTCTCGACCTTCGGCTACTAGCGAACCCTACGAGCAGTACTTC. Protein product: CASSSRPSATSEPYEQYF.

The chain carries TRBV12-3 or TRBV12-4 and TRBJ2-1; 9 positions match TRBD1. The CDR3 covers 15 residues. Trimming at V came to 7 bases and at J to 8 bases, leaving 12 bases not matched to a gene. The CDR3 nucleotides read TGTGCCAGCACTCTATCCGGGACAGGGATGGATGAGCAGTTCTTC. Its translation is CASTLSGTGMDEQFF.

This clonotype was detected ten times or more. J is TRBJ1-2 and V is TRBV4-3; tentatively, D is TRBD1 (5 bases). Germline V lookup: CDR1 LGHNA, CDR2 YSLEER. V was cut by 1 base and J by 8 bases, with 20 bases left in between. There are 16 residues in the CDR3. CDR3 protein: CASSQVPLTDGAGYTF. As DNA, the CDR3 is TGCGCCAGCAGCCAAGTACCCCTAACAGACGGGGCGGGCTACACCTTC.

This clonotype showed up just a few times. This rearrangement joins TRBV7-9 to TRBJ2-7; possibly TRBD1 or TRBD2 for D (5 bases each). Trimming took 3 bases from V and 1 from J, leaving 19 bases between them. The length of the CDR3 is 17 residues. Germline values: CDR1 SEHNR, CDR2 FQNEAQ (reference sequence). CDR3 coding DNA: TGTGCCAGCAGCTTCGGTAAGGGAGCACAGGCATCCTACGAGCAGTACTTC. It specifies CASSFGKGAQASYEQYF.

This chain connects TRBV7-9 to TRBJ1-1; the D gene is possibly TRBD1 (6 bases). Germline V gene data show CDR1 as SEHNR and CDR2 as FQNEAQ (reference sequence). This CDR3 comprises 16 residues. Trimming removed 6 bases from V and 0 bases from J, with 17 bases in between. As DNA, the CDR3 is TGTGCCAGCAGTCCCGGACAGTTCCGTATGAACACTGAAGCTTTCTTT. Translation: CASSPGQFRMNTEAFF.

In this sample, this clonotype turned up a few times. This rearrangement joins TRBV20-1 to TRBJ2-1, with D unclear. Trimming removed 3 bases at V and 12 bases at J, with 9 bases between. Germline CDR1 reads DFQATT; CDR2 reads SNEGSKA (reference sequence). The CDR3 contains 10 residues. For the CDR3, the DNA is TGCAGTGCTAGTTCGGGTGGGCAGTTCTTC. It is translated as CSASSGGQFF.

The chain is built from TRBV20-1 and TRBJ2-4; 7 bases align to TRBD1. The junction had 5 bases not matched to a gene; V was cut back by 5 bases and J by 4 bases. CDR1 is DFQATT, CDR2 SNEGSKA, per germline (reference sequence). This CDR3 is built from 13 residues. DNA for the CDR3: TGCAGTGCTGTCGGGACAGCTAAAAACATTCAGTACTTC. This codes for CSAVGTAKNIQYF.

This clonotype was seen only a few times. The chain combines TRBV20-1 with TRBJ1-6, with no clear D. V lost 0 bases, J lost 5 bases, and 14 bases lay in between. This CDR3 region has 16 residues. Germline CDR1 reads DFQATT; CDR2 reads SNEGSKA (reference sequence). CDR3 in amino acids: CSARDRSRTDNSPLHF. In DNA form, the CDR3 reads TGCAGTGCTAGAGATAGGTCCCGGACTGATAATTCACCCCTCCACTTT.

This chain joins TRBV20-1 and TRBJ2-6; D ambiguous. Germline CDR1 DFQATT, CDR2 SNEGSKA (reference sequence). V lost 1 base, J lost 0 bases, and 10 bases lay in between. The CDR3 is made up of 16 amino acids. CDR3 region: CSARVGVLSGANVLTF. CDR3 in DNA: TGCAGTGCTAGAGTTGGGGTCCTCTCTGGGGCCAACGTCCTGACTTTC.

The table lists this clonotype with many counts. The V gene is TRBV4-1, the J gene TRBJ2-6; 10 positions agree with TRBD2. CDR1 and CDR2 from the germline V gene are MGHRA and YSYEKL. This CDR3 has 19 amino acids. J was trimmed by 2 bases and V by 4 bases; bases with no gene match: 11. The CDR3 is CASSPIGLADLTGANVLTF. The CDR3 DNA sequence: TGCGCCAGCAGCCCGATTGGACTAGCGGACCTCACTGGGGCCAACGTCCTGACTTTC.

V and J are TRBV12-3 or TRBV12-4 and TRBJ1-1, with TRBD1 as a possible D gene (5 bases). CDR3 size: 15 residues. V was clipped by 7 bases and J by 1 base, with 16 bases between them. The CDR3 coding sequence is TGTGCCAGCACCCTGGGGCAGGTCGCGAACACTGAAGCTTTCTTT. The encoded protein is CASTLGQVANTEAFF.

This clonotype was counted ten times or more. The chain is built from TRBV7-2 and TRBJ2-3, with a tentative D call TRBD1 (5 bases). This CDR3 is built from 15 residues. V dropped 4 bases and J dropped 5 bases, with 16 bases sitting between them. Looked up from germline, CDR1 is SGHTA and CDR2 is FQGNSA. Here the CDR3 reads CASSSVAGWQDTQYF. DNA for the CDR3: TGTGCCAGCAGCTCTGTTGCAGGGTGGCAAGATACGCAGTATTTT.

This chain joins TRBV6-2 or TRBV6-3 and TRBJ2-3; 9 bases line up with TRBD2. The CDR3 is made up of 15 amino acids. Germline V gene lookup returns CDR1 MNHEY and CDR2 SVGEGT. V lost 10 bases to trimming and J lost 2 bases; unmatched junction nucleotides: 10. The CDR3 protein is CATPPAGGTTDTQYF. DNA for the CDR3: TGTGCCACCCCTCCAGCGGGAGGAACCACAGATACGCAGTATTTT.